The rows below give T cell receptor beta chains drawn from one sample of a study of human T cells and chemical hapten exposure. TCRdb re-called the 5' RACE reads with MiXCR, one entry per CDR3 protein. In the table there are some 150,000 distinct CDR3 sequences, around 4% of which are singletons. These receptors were taken from a female donor in good health. Each CDR3 is given without its conserved first and last residue.

v_call | cdr3_aa
TRBV20-1 | SARDFQRGGRTDTQY
TRBV7-2 | ASSLSAGRRYGYT
TRBV14 | ASSPAVGQGYEQY
TRBV18 | ASSPEAETQY
TRBV18 | ASSSSVKALFATNEKLF
TRBV10-1 | ASSEPGPLGYGYT
TRBV7-2 | ASSHGTREWEQY
TRBV20-1 | SARDGTASTDTQY
TRBV4-2 | ASSQDPQNQPQH
TRBV18 | ASSPPGHLYEQY
TRBV10-3 | AISAWSEDTEAF
TRBV20-1 | SARLAGENTGELF
TRBV2 | ASSESWRRSSYEQY
TRBV12-3/TRBV12-4 | ASSLVPLRGAGELF